Here is one TCR beta chain with its context. The antigen is not known. The data are from a study of cytomegalovirus exposure and HLA in healthy donors. PCR primers comprised 60 Vbeta and 13 Jbeta primers. Only in-frame clones appear in the TCRdb table, and some are missing; sequencing was by immunoSEQ multiplex PCR. The table records 150,000 or so clones, 70% to 85% of them present only once. Germline CDR1 SGHDT, CDR2 YYEEEE. V lost 2 bases and J lost 5; bases outside the gene matches: 3. This CDR3 comprises 15 residues. Study-wide results and limits: In vitro checks showed that a few CMV-associated chains really do target CMV antigens. TCR beta V- and J-gene trimming, according to a later analysis, was linked to a missense DCLRE1C variant.

V and J are TRBV5-6 and TRBJ2-1; 11 bases are shared with TRBD2. The sequencing sample was made of PBMCs. The TCR comes from a man aged 25 to 40 in good health and CMV-seronegative. As DNA, the CDR3 is TGTGCCAGCAGCTTTCTAGCGGGGGGACACAATGAGCAGTTCTTC. Protein sequence: CASSFLAGGHNEQFF. The entire variable domain, with the rest obtained from reference TRBV5-6 and TRBJ2-1, is as follows: DAGVTQSPTHLIKTRGQQVTLRCSPKSGHDTVSWYQQALGQGPQFIFQYYEEEERQRGNFPDRFSGHQFPNYSSELNVNALLLGDSALYLCASSFLAGGHNEQFFGPGTRLTVL.